These T cell receptor beta chains were read from a single sample in a study of blood T cells in healthy people across ages. TCRdb re-called the 5' RACE reads with MiXCR, one entry per CDR3 protein. Of approximately 1.5 million distinct CDR3 sequences listed, roughly 30% are singletons. The source material was blood. The receptor source for this set is a woman aged 30 to 39 in good health. The CDR3 runs from the conserved cysteine through the conserved F or W. The order of the fields is CDR3 DNA, CDR3 protein, clone size, J gene, V gene, D gene. D genes are given only for firm matches. Clone size is not always given. Where it is, it says once, few, many or a class for expanded clones.

TGTGCCAGCAGCTTAGGAGTGGTCAGGGTAATCCAAGAGACCCAGTACTTC | CASSLGVVRVIQETQYF | few | TRBJ2-5 | TRBV7-9 | NA
TGCAGTGCTAGAGATTGGGGGGGGAATGAGCAGTTCTTC | CSARDWGGNEQFF | few | TRBJ2-1 | TRBV20-1 | TRBD2
TGCGCCAGCAGCAAGACAGGGGAGGGAAACTATGGCTACACCTTC | CASSKTGEGNYGYTF | many | TRBJ1-2 | TRBV4-1 | TRBD1
TGTGCCAGCAGTGCCAGCTACGGCAGGAGCGATCAGCCCCAGCATTTT | CASSASYGRSDQPQHF | NA | TRBJ1-5 | TRBV6-1 | NA
TGTGCCAGCAGCCCCGAGGGGATGGGAGGGGCCCTCTTCGTTGAAGCTTTCTTT | CASSPEGMGGALFVEAFF | NA | TRBJ1-1 | TRBV5-5 | NA
TGTGCCAGCAGCCAAAACGGGGATAACTATGGCTACACCTTC | CASSQNGDNYGYTF | NA | TRBJ1-2 | TRBV3-1 | NA
TGTGCCAGCAGCGTAGACGGGAACTACGAGCAGTACTTC | CASSVDGNYEQYF | NA | TRBJ2-7 | TRBV9 | NA
TGTGCCAGCAGGCTAGACGGACCCGGGGAGCTGTTTTTT | CASRLDGPGELFF | few | TRBJ2-2 | TRBV2 | NA
TGTGCCAGCAGTGTTCCGGGACCAACAGAGACCCAGTACTTC | CASSVPGPTETQYF | NA | TRBJ2-5 | TRBV2 | NA
TGCAGCGTTGACCAGGGAGGGGCGTGGAACGAGCAGTACTTC | CSVDQGGAWNEQYF | many | TRBJ2-7 | TRBV29-1 | TRBD2
TGCAGTGCGACCCCAAGGGGGTGGTACCAAGAGACCCAGTACTTC | CSATPRGWYQETQYF | NA | TRBJ2-5 | TRBV20-1 | NA
TGTGCCAGCAGCCCGGTCCCGGGACAGGGACACGGTGAAAAACTGTTTTTT | CASSPVPGQGHGEKLFF | NA | TRBJ1-4 | TRBV5-8 | TRBD1
TGTGCCAGCAGTTTATCCCGGGGACTAGGGGCCGGGGAGCTGTTTTTT | CASSLSRGLGAGELFF | NA | TRBJ2-2 | TRBV28 | TRBD2
TGCGCCAGCAGTTTTATAGACAGGACTGAAGCTTTCTTT | CASSFIDRTEAFF | NA | TRBJ1-1 | TRBV5-1 | NA
TGTGCCAGCAGCTTAGGACACGGGGGACAAGAGACCCAGTACTTC | CASSLGHGGQETQYF | many | TRBJ2-5 | TRBV11-2 | NA
TGCAGTGCTATCCGGGACGGGAGCGAGCAGTACTTC | CSAIRDGSEQYF | NA | TRBJ2-7 | TRBV20-1 | NA
TGTGCCAACAGTCAAGACAGCTACGAGCAGTACTTC | CANSQDSYEQYF | NA | TRBJ2-7 | TRBV12-3/TRBV12-4 | NA
TGTGCCAGCAGTTACTCGCGGGTGAGCTACAATGAGCAGTTCTTC | CASSYSRVSYNEQFF | once | TRBJ2-1 | TRBV6-2/TRBV6-3 | NA
TGTGCCATCAGTGAGGGACAGGCGGACGAGCAGTACTTC | CAISEGQADEQYF | NA | TRBJ2-7 | TRBV10-3 | TRBD1
TGTGCCAGCAGCTTATATCCACCCTTGTGCACAGATACGCAGTATTTT | CASSLYPPLCTDTQYF | NA | TRBJ2-3 | TRBV7-9 | NA
TGTGCCTGGAGTGTACTCCAGCCCCCAGATACGCAGTATTTT | CAWSVLQPPDTQYF | few | TRBJ2-3 | TRBV30 | NA
TGTGCCACCAGCAGCCCCGGTGACAGGAAGAACACTGAAGCTTTCTTT | CATSSPGDRKNTEAFF | few | TRBJ1-1 | TRBV15 | NA
TGCAGTGCTAGAGATGGGGGCCGGTACAATGAGCAGTTCTTC | CSARDGGRYNEQFF | many | TRBJ2-1 | TRBV20-1 | NA
TGCGCCAGCAGTGAGCAGCGGGGCGGAGGCACAGATACGCAGTATTTT | CASSEQRGGGTDTQYF | NA | TRBJ2-3 | TRBV10-1 | TRBD2
TGCAGTGCTAGGGACGATAGTTCGGGAGATACGCAGTATTTT | CSARDDSSGDTQYF | NA | TRBJ2-3 | TRBV20-1 | NA